This T cell receptor beta chain was observed in a study of tumor-infiltrating lymphocytes in primary liver carcinoma. As for the study in general: Ages ranged from 30 to 69, with HCC or mixed HCC-cholangiocarcinoma. Samples gave roughly 3.65 to 8 million productive TCRbeta reads, similar across tissue types.

The tissue used was unsorted bulk material of 20-30 mg. RNA and DNA were co-extracted from it with the AllPrep DNA/RNA mini kit. As regards this clonotype: Its target is unknown. A read error may produce the germline difference seen at one junction end.

The germline V gene encodes CDR1 MNHEY and CDR2 SVGEGT. There are 15 residues in the CDR3. Study-level points and caveats: Reduced overlap was seen in tumor-adjacent and tumor-blood pairs versus tumor region pairs. Tumors carried a top-250-clone fraction significantly exceeding that of blood (p = 0.039).

The researchers produced TCR beta cDNA from 500 to 550 ng total RNA with a constant-region primer. Libraries for TCR beta were built through three nested multiplex PCR rounds, which together made up a slightly modified ARM-PCR procedure. Use of TRBV1-TRBV30 forward primers with a C-beta reverse primer characterized the first two PCR rounds, which lasted ten to eleven cycles each. MiXCR, run by TCRdb on the multiplex PCR reads, gives a single entry per CDR3 protein. Of more than 70,000 distinct CDR3 sequences in the sample, approximately 70% were seen once. The sample consisted of tumor-adjacent normal liver tissue. The chain uses TRBV6-2 or TRBV6-3 and TRBJ2-7, with 8 bases lining up with TRBD1. This sequence originates from a man in his forties with primary liver carcinoma and hepatitis B virus infection. This CDR3 is CASSFLTGARDEQHF. CDR3 nucleotide sequence: TGTGCCAGCAGTTTTCTGACAGGGGCCAGGGACGAGCAGCACTTC.